This T cell receptor (beta chain) was sequenced during a study of shared clonotypes between healthy human individuals. Looking at the study overall: The study used three CD4 naive, three CD4 memory, two CD8 naive and one CD8 memory plate per donor. Study conclusions and caveats: Though the depth was large, rarefaction showed that sorted-subset sequencing was incomplete.

The protocol was immunoSEQ multiplex PCR, while the TCRdb copy is restricted to in-frame clones and leaves out a portion. Of a few hundred thousand clones detected, more than 60% appear once; the ten largest clones hold roughly a tenth. The CDR3 sequence is 16 residues long. Germline lookup yields CDR1 LNHDA and CDR2 SQIVND (reference sequence). The V segment lost 6 bases and the J segment 5 bases; nucleotides outside the gene matches: 11. With respect to this clone: Antigen specificity is unknown.

The rearrangement uses TRBV19 and TRBJ2-7, with 12 bases lining up with TRBD2. The TCR comes from a man between 25 and 39 years old in good health. Sequencing was carried out using memory CD4+ T cells sorted from blood. Documented subset: CD45RA-negative fraction. CDR3 DNA sequence: TGTGCCAGTAGCGGGACTAGCGGGCAACAATGGAACGAGCAGTACTTC. Its translation is CASSGTSGQQWNEQYF.